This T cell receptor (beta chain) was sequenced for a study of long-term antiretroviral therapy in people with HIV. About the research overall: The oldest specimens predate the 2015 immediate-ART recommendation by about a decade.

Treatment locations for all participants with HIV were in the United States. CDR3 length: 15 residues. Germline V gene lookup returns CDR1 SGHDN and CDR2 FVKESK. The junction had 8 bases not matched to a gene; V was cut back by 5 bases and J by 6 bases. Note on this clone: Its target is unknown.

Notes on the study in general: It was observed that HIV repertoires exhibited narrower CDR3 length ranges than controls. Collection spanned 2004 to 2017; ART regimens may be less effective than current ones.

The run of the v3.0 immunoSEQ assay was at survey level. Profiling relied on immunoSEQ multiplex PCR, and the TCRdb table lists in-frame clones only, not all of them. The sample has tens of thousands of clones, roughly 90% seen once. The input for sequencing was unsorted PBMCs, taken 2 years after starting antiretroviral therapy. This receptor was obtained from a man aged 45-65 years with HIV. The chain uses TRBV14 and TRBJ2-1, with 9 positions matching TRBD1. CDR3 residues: CASSGTGNSGNEQFF. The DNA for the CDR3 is TGTGCCAGCAGCGGGACAGGGAATTCGGGCAATGAGCAGTTCTTC.